Included here is one T cell receptor beta chain sequence, with context. This clone occurred once. Its binding antigen is unknown. Qualities for individual bases were not recorded, and no much larger clone is one base off. Healthy HIV-negative adults with no recently reported acute infections or vaccinations were included as donors. Only Caucasian adults living in Nashville, Tennessee, USA were represented among the donors. For unsorted samples, tens of millions of PBMCs were counted and genomic DNA was extracted with the QIAamp DNA Blood Mini kit. Blood was obtained by leukapheresis, after which PBMCs were separated by Ficoll-Histopaque density gradient centrifugation and cryopreserved in liquid nitrogen vapor phase. V is pruned by 6 bases and J by 3 bases, leaving 2 bases of the junction without a gene match. According to the germline V gene, CDR1 reads ENHRY and CDR2 reads SYGVKD. The CDR3 holds 14 amino acids from the cysteine to the phenylalanine. Here the CDR3 DNA is all that survives: 42 bases in frame from base 1.

These data belong to a study of shared clonotypes between healthy human individuals (dated by TCRdb to 2018 to 2021). For the study in its entirety: Three men and a couple of women, aged 18 to 49 years, made up the cohort. The study deeply sequenced blood TCR repertoires of about five healthy adults to estimate repertoire size and the extent of clonotype sharing between individuals. Different laboratories and diverse techniques were used to prepare libraries and sequence TCR repertoires, to increase sequencing depth and limit assay-specific biases. Leukapheresis yielded between about 0.9 and 10 billion PBMCs per donor. Study-wide conclusions, independent of this receptor: The genetic and exposure-history diversity represented was limited by the small number of donors. Sampling was limited to blood, and TCR repertoires in tissue likely differ from TCR repertoires in blood. Pairwise subsampling indicated that sequencing depth was expected to affect the degree of clonotype sharing among donors.

TCR CDR3 regions were amplified from genomic DNA by multiplex PCR using the deep immunoSEQ assay. Genomic DNA extracted from each cell subset was distributed evenly over all wells of several immunoSEQ 96-well plates, and each plate served as one replicate. Each replicate PCR for unsorted PBMC received roughly 290 ng genomic DNA, equal to about 30,000 T cell genomes. Unsorted PBMC genomic DNA was sequenced across ten immunoSEQ deep assay plates. The purified libraries were quantified using a Qubit 3.0 fluorometer, sized with a Bioanalyzer 2100, and then quantified again using the KAPA Library Quantification kit. Every immunoSEQ 96-well plate was sequenced on a separate single-read 150-cycle Illumina NextSeq 550 flow cell. The study's processing was this. Because only junctional sequences without quality scores were contained in the immunoSEQ output, filtering matching that applied to full-length reads could not be performed. To assign V/J genes and CDR3, sequences were annotated against IMGT germline references using PyIR, a Python wrapper for IgBLAST v1.9. Reads with weak V/J assignments (E-value above 1e-6), missing CDR3, stop codons, out-of-frame junctions, or ambiguous translated residues were removed. V3J clonotypes were defined as sequences sharing an identical inferred V gene, J gene, and CDR3 amino acid sequence. Percentage overlap between repertoires was computed as shared unique clonotypes divided by the size of the smaller repertoire. Richness of each repertoire was evaluated using RTK rarefaction, the Chao1 estimator, and Recon v2.1 estimates of unobserved clonotypes. The clones in this table, taken by TCRdb from immuneACCESS, are in-frame only. Not every clone is retained; where verified, under half of the shortfall comes from an unresolved V gene, and the cause of the rest is unknown. The V and J calls and clone size are taken from that table; D and trimming were inferred from the DNA. This sample holds about 490,000 clones; approximately 82% were observed only once. About 12% of the sample rests with the top ten.

Sequencing used PBMCs. This receptor was obtained from a woman in her thirties or forties in good health. Some clones in this sample may be carry-over from other donors' samples. The rearranged segments are TRBV10-3 and TRBJ1-6; 7 bases in between match TRBD1. CDR3 loop: CAIRGDSYNSPLHF. The nucleotide sequence reads as follows: TGTGCCATCAGGGGGGACAGCTATAATTCACCCCTCCACTTT.